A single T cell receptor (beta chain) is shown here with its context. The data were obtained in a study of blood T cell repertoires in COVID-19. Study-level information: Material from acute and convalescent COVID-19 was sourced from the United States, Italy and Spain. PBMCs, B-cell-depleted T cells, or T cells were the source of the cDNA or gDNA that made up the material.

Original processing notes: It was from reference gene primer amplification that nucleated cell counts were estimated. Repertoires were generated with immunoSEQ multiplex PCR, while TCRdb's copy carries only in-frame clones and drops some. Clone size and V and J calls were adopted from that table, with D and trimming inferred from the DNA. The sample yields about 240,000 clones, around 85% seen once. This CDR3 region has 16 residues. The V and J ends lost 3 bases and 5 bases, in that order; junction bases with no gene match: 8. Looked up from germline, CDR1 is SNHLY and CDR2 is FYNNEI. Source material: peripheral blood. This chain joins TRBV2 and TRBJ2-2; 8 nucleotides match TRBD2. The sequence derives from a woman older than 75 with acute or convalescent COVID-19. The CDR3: CASSDTSGGSTGELFF. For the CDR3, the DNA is TGTGCCAGCAGTGACACCAGCGGGGGATCGACCGGGGAGCTGTTTTTT.